Shown below are 23 T cell receptor beta chains from a single sample sequenced in a study of T cell responses to AZD1222 COVID-19 vaccine (dated by TCRdb to the early 2020s). The label giving this sample's time point can be read as: about 28 days (+/-7) after the second vaccine dose. Library generation was performed with the immunoSEQ multiplex PCR assay. TCRdb took over this immuneACCESS table, retaining in-frame rearrangements with V and J assigned. Such tables are incomplete; in checked studies, under half of the missing clones stem from an unresolved V gene, and the remainder is unexplained. In all, the sample holds 150,000 to 200,000 clones, and about 91% of those were seen once. The top ten constitute 11% of the sample. The input for sequencing was peripheral blood, taken 28 days after the second AZD1222 dose. The origin of the receptors is an adult who received the AZD1222 COVID-19 vaccine.

CDR3 residues: CATSDQHSYQETQYF. Here the CDR3 DNA reads TGTGCCACCAGTGATCAACACTCGTACCAAGAGACCCAGTACTTC. The rearrangement uses TRBV24-1 and TRBJ2-5; D is ambiguous. This CDR3 has 15 amino acids. CDR1 KGHDR and CDR2 SFDVKD come from the germline V gene. V dropped 3 bases and J dropped 0 bases, with 10 bases sitting between them.

The rearrangement links TRBV19 to TRBJ1-2, with unresolved D. This CDR3 is built from 14 residues. Per the germline V gene, CDR1 is LNHDA and CDR2 is SQIVND (reference sequence). The V gene lost 5 bases and the J gene lost 4 bases, with 14 bases spanning the gap. The CDR3 sequence: CASSAGVGPYGYTF. In DNA form, the CDR3 reads TGTGCCAGTAGTGCTGGAGTCGGTCCCTATGGCTACACCTTC.

This clone was seen a few times. CDR3 protein: CASSVAPSGDYEQYF. In nucleotides, the CDR3 is TGTGCCAGCAGCGTAGCTCCCTCTGGCGACTACGAGCAGTACTTC. The rearrangement joins TRBV9 to TRBJ2-7; D unclear. Per the germline V gene, CDR1 is SGDLS and CDR2 is YYNGEE. Between the trimmed V and J ends, which lost 0 bases and 3 bases, there was a span of 13 bases. This CDR3 is built from 15 residues.

V and J are TRBV5-1 and TRBJ2-7; 9 nucleotides match TRBD2. The CDR3 loop spans 15 amino acids. Germline V CDR1 and CDR2: SGHRS, YFSETQ. With 5 bases clipped from V and 0 bases from J, the junction kept 6 bases outside the gene matches. Here the CDR3 reads CASSRSGGSSYEQYF. CDR3 DNA: TGCGCCAGCAGTCGAAGCGGGGGGAGCTCCTACGAGCAGTACTTC.

The chain is built from TRBV6-6 and TRBJ2-1, with 10 bases fitting TRBD1. Germline-derived CDR1 and CDR2 are MNHNY and SVGAGI (reference sequence). J gave up 5 bases and V 2 bases, and 6 bases lay outside the gene matches. The CDR3 spans 16 residues. CDR3 protein: CASSYPSGQGHNEQFF. CDR3 coding DNA: TGTGCCAGCAGTTACCCTTCGGGACAGGGGCACAATGAGCAGTTCTTC.

The chain couples TRBV4-3 to TRBJ2-1; D ambiguous. Trimming shortened V by 0 bases and J by 12 bases, and 15 bases separated the two germline ends. CDR1 is LGHNA, CDR2 YSLEER, per germline. The CDR3 is 14 residues long. For the CDR3, the DNA is TGCGCCAGCAGCCAAGATACGAACAGCGCTGGGCAGTTCTTC. Translating it yields CASSQDTNSAGQFF.

The chain recombines TRBV9 with TRBJ2-3; 10 bases fit TRBD2. The length of the CDR3 is 19 residues. Germline V gives CDR1 SGDLS, CDR2 YYNGEE. V was pared by 4 bases and J by 4 bases, with 18 bases of the junction left unmatched. CDR3 region: CASSPQPFGLAVPPDTQYF. The CDR3 DNA sequence: TGTGCCAGCAGCCCCCAACCTTTCGGACTAGCGGTCCCCCCAGATACGCAGTATTTT. Looking up the rest from reference TRBV9 and TRBJ2-3 gives the full variable domain: DSGVTQTPKHLITATGQRVTLRCSPRSGDLSVYWYQQSLDQGLQFLIQYYNGEERAKGNILERFSAQQFPDLHSELNLSSLELGDSALYFCASSPQPFGLAVPPDTQYFGPGTRLTVL.

V usage is TRBV18 and J usage is TRBJ2-3; TRBD2 matches 10 bases. The CDR3 has 16 amino acids. Germline-derived CDR1 and CDR2 are KGHSH and LQKENI. V gave up 4 bases and J gave up 0 bases; unmatched junction bases: 4. The CDR3 here is CASSRSGGASTDTQYF. CDR3 nucleotides: TGTGCCAGCTCACGAAGCGGGGGGGCCAGCACAGATACGCAGTATTTT.

The rearrangement joins TRBV6-5 to TRBJ2-2; no definite D call. The V end lost 5 bases, the J end lost 5 bases, and 6 bases lay between the germline ends. The CDR3 sequence is 12 residues long. Germline V gives CDR1 MNHEY, CDR2 SVGAGI. The CDR3 DNA sequence: TGTGCCAGCAGTCGTAGGACCGGGGAGCTGTTTTTT. Amino acids: CASSRRTGELFF.

The J gene is TRBJ2-7, the V gene TRBV7-9; 7 nucleotides agree with TRBD1. CDR3 length: 15 residues. From germline, CDR1 is SEHNR and CDR2 FQNEAQ (reference sequence). The V segment lost 0 bases and the J segment 1 base; nucleotides outside the gene matches: 3. The CDR3 region has the DNA TGTGCCAGCAGCTTAGCTGGACAGGCGTCCTACGAGCAGTACTTC. Its translation: CASSLAGQASYEQYF. Looking up the rest from reference TRBV7-9 and TRBJ2-7 gives the full variable domain: DTGVSQNPRHKITKRGQNVTFRCDPISEHNRLYWYRQTLGQGPEFLTYFQNEAQLEKSRLLSDRFSAERPKGSFSTLEIQRTEQGDSAMYLCASSLAGQASYEQYFGPGTRLTVT.

The genes are TRBV7-3 and TRBJ2-1, with TRBD1 matching 12 bases. Germline values: CDR1 SGHTA, CDR2 FQGTGA. This CDR3 has 14 residues. V shed 8 bases, J shed 15 bases, and the junction held 14 bases outside the gene matches. The CDR3 is CASSRDRGQETRFF. CDR3 sequence (DNA): TGTGCCAGCTCCCGGGACAGGGGGCAGGAGACGCGGTTCTTC.

This chain connects TRBV7-2 to TRBJ1-2, with TRBD1 identical over 7 bases. This CDR3 comprises 15 residues. Germline loops: CDR1 SGHTA, CDR2 FQGNSA. The ends lost 3 bases at V and 8 bases at J; junction bases unmatched: 12. In DNA, the CDR3 is TGTGCCAGCAGCTTTACGGACAGGCCTCCCGAGGGCTACACCTTC. Amino acid sequence: CASSFTDRPPEGYTF.

In nucleotides, the CDR3 is TGTGCCAGCAGCTGGGAAACCTACGAGCAGTACTTC. Its translation: CASSWETYEQYF. The V call is TRBV7-9, the J call TRBJ2-7; D remains ambiguous. Trimming removed 4 bases from V and 2 bases from J, with 6 bases in between. This CDR3 region has 12 residues. The V gene's germline CDR1 is SEHNR and CDR2 FQNEAQ (reference sequence).

This clone was counted a single time. The genes are TRBV14 and TRBJ1-5; the match to TRBD1 covers 7 bases. The germline V gene encodes CDR1 SGHDN and CDR2 FVKESK. Trimming cost V 1 base and J 4 bases; bases outside gene matches: 7. The CDR3 runs to 16 residues. The CDR3 bases are TGTGCCAGCAGCCAAGTGCCCAGGGGGACGAATCAGCCCCAGCATTTT. It encodes CASSQVPRGTNQPQHF. Combining the CDR3 with reference TRBV14 and TRBJ1-5 gives the whole variable domain EAGVTQFPSHSVIEKGQTVTLRCDPISGHDNLYWYRRVMGKEIKFLLHFVKESKQDESGMPNNRFLAERTGGTYSTLKVQPAELEDSGVYFCASSQVPRGTNQPQHFGDGTRLSIL.

The chain employs TRBV19 and TRBJ2-3; 8 positions match TRBD2. This CDR3 is built from 17 residues. The V and J ends lost 6 bases and 1 base, in that order; junction bases with no gene match: 12. Germline V lookup: CDR1 LNHDA, CDR2 SQIVND (reference sequence). This CDR3 is CASSLSGGSGGTDTQYF. Written as DNA, the CDR3 is TGTGCCAGTAGCCTGTCGGGGGGTAGCGGGGGCACAGATACGCAGTATTTT.

CDR3: CASSKGGQGKGDEKLFF. For the CDR3, the DNA is TGTGCCAGCAGCAAAGGGGGACAGGGGAAGGGAGATGAAAAACTGTTTTTT. The rearrangement uses TRBV21-1 and TRBJ1-4; TRBD1, the D gene given by the table, was not confirmed from the DNA. TRBV21-1 is listed as a pseudogene. This CDR3 region has 17 residues.

This chain connects TRBV27 to TRBJ2-3; D gene ambiguous. The CDR3 totals 15 residues. Germline lookup yields CDR1 MNHEY and CDR2 SMNVEV (reference sequence). V dropped 1 base and J dropped 3 bases, with 11 bases sitting between them. DNA for the CDR3: TGTGCCAGCAGTTTATGGCCCCCACAGACAGATACGCAGTATTTT. Translation gives CASSLWPPQTDTQYF.

The DNA for the CDR3 is TGCAGCGTTCGGACAGGGTATGGCTACACCTTC. As protein: CSVRTGYGYTF. J is TRBJ1-2 and V is TRBV29-1; 8 bases are a match to TRBD1. Germline V gene sequence: CDR1 SQVTM, CDR2 ANQGSEA. The junction had 1 base not matched to a gene; V was cut back by 5 bases and J by 5 bases. The CDR3 sequence is 11 residues long.

This clone was found once. The chain combines TRBV2 with TRBJ1-6; D is undetermined. Trimming pared 0 bases from V and 9 bases from J, leaving 6 bases between. Germline V lookup: CDR1 SNHLY, CDR2 FYNNEI. The CDR3 totals 13 residues. CDR3 loop: CASSEALGSPLHF. The CDR3 DNA reads as TGTGCCAGCAGTGAAGCGCTAGGTTCACCCCTCCACTTT.

The chain links TRBV11-2 to TRBJ1-4; D is unresolved. The length of the CDR3 is 15 residues. Germline V lookup: CDR1 SGHAT, CDR2 FQNNGV. V dropped 5 bases and J dropped 3 bases, with 13 bases sitting between them. This chain's CDR3 is CASSPRQLANEKLFF. As DNA, the CDR3 is TGTGCCAGCAGCCCCCGACAATTGGCTAATGAAAAACTGTTTTTT.

This clone has more than one count but fewer than ten. The V call is TRBV2, the J call TRBJ1-5, with 10 bases fitting TRBD1. The J segment lost 2 bases and the V segment lost 5 bases, leaving 6 bases of the junction unmatched. The CDR3 consists of 16 residues. Per germline, CDR1 SNHLY and CDR2 FYNNEI. The CDR3 reads CASSTRQGAGNQPQHF. CDR3 in DNA: TGTGCCAGCAGTACCCGACAGGGGGCAGGCAATCAGCCCCAGCATTTT.

J is TRBJ1-5 and V is TRBV5-6; 9 bases match TRBD1. J gave up 1 base and V 4 bases, and 6 bases lay outside the gene matches. Looked up from germline, CDR1 is SGHDT and CDR2 is YYEEEE. The CDR3 totals 16 residues. The CDR3 sequence: CASSQRDRVSNQPQHF. The CDR3 coding sequence is TGTGCCAGCAGCCAACGGGACAGGGTAAGCAATCAGCCCCAGCATTTT.

The chain uses TRBV24-1 and TRBJ2-1, with 8 bases that match TRBD2. The CDR3 extends over 15 amino acids. Germline values: CDR1 KGHDR, CDR2 SFDVKD. V shed 0 bases, J shed 7 bases, and the junction held 4 bases outside the gene matches. The CDR3 nucleotides are TGTGCCACCAGTGATTTGACGGGGGGGACGAATGAGCAGTTCTTC. Amino acid sequence: CATSDLTGGTNEQFF.